The 9 T cell receptor beta chains below come from one sample, sequenced in a study of T cell responses to AZD1222 COVID-19 vaccine. Using immunoSEQ multiplex PCR, the repertoire was profiled, and TCRdb retains in-frame clones only, with some absent. This table holds about 220,000 clones, around 93% found once. The sequencing used peripheral blood, collected on day 0 of MenACWY control vaccination. The receptors were sampled from an adult in good health.

This chain links TRBV29-1 with TRBJ2-3; D is undetermined. The germline V gene has CDR1 SQVTM and CDR2 ANQGSEA. This CDR3 is built from 12 residues. The V and J ends lost 4 bases and 0 bases respectively, with 5 bases between them. CDR3 region: CSVGWSTDTQYF. CDR3 sequence (DNA): TGCAGCGTTGGCTGGAGCACAGATACGCAGTATTTT.

V gene TRBV4-2 combines with J gene TRBJ2-7, with D uncertain. Germline V gene data show CDR1 as LGHNA and CDR2 as YNFKEQ. The CDR3 spans 15 residues. The V gene lost 0 bases and the J gene lost 6 bases, with 15 bases spanning the gap. CDR3 DNA: TGTGCCAGCAGCCAAGATGCGCCGACCTCCGGCGAGCAGTACTTC. Protein sequence: CASSQDAPTSGEQYF.

The V gene is TRBV5-1, the J gene TRBJ2-5; D call uncertain. This CDR3 is 14 amino acids long. Trimming removed 2 bases at V and 5 bases at J, with 13 bases between. Germline CDR1 SGHRS, CDR2 YFSETQ. CDR3: CASSFLPVRETQYF. CDR3 bases: TGCGCCAGCAGCTTCCTGCCAGTGAGGGAGACCCAGTACTTC. The full variable domain, with the rest looked up from reference TRBV5-1 and TRBJ2-5, is KAGVTQTPRYLIKTRGQQVTLSCSPISGHRSVSWYQQTPGQGLQFLFEYFSETQRNKGNFPGRFSGRQFSNSRSEMNVSTLELGDSALYLCASSFLPVRETQYFGPGTRLLVL.

The CDR3: CASSRGGEASYEQYF. For the CDR3, the DNA is TGTGCCAGCAGTCGCGGGGGGGAAGCCTCCTACGAGCAGTACTTC. The chain recombines TRBV3-1 (or the pseudogene TRBV3-2) with TRBJ2-7, with 9 bases lining up with TRBD2. V shed 6 bases and J 0 bases; nucleotides not matched to a gene: 6. In germline, CDR1 is LGHDT, CDR2 YNNKEL (reference sequence). CDR3 size: 15 residues.

The chain combines TRBV5-6 with TRBJ1-3; D is uncertain. V lost 1 base to trimming and J lost 0 bases, with 11 bases between them. Germline CDR1 reads SGHDT; CDR2 reads YYEEEE. The CDR3 runs 16 residues. CDR3 DNA: TGTGCCAGCAGCTTGAACCTCAGGATCTCTGGAAACACCATATATTTT. Translation: CASSLNLRISGNTIYF. Combining the CDR3 with reference TRBV5-6 and TRBJ1-3 gives the whole variable domain DAGVTQSPTHLIKTRGQQVTLRCSPKSGHDTVSWYQQALGQGPQFIFQYYEEEERQRGNFPDRFSGHQFPNYSSELNVNALLLGDSALYLCASSLNLRISGNTIYFGEGSWLTVV.

The V call is TRBV30, the J call TRBJ1-2; 7 nucleotides match TRBD1. Trimming removed 4 bases from V and 4 bases from J; junction bases left unmatched: 9. CDR3 length equals 14 residues. Germline CDR1 is GTSNPN and CDR2 is SVGIG (reference sequence). CDR3 sequence reads: CAWTRTGVFYGYTF. The CDR3 DNA is TGTGCCTGGACCCGTACAGGGGTCTTCTATGGCTACACCTTC.

This chain uses TRBV5-1 with TRBJ2-3; no definite D call. This CDR3 has 14 amino acids. Germline lookup yields CDR1 SGHRS and CDR2 YFSETQ. V was cut by 5 bases and J by 0 bases, with 10 bases left in between. CDR3 region: CASRTGRSTDTQYF. CDR3 DNA: TGCGCCAGCAGGACGGGCCGAAGCACAGATACGCAGTATTTT.

The rearrangement uses TRBV7-9 and TRBJ1-1, with TRBD1 matching over 10 bases. The CDR3 has 15 residues. CDR1 is SEHNR, CDR2 FQNEAQ, per germline (reference sequence). J lost 11 bases, V lost 2 bases, and 11 bases had no gene match. The CDR3 coding sequence is TGTGCCAGCAGCTTAATCGACAGGGGGCAGATGAGGGCTTTCTTT. Its protein is CASSLIDRGQMRAFF.

The chain's CDR3 is CASSEGNYGYTF. DNA for the CDR3: TGTGCCAGCAGTGAGGGGAACTATGGCTACACCTTC. J is TRBJ1-2 and V is TRBV6-1; D gene unclear. The germline CDR1 and CDR2 sequences are MNHNS and SASEGT. This CDR3 contains 12 residues. V shed 3 bases and J shed 2 bases, with 4 bases lying between them.